The present entry profiles one TCR beta chain with its context. This clone was seen a few times. Its antigen is still unknown. It has no much larger one-base neighbor in the sample; base qualities were not kept. The data were taken from a study of CD39 and CD103 CD8 tumor-infiltrating T cells (dated 2018 in TCRdb). With regard to the full study: Repertoire comparisons were shown for an HPV-positive HNSCC, an HPV-negative HNSCC, an ovarian cancer and a melanoma patient. TCRbeta CDR3 deep sequencing compared repertoires of CD8 TIL subsets defined by CD103 and CD39 with peripheral memory CD8 T cells.

The CDR3 runs 14 residues from the cysteine to the phenylalanine. Only the CDR3 DNA stays, 42 bases, in frame from base 1. Here V drops 5 bases and J drops 4 bases, and the junction holds 4 bases not matched to any gene. As encoded in the germline V gene (reference sequence), CDR1 is SEHNR while CDR2 is FQNEAQ. At the time of sample collection the patients were not on therapy, although prior treatments varied from chemotherapy, radiotherapy, surgery and immunotherapy to no treatment. After thawing, cells were enriched for T lymphocytes using a negative-selection kit, and EpCAM beads were added for tumor-infiltrating lymphocytes. For the CD8 TIL subsets, CD3+CD4-CD8+CD45RA- cells were FACS-sorted and divided into DN, SP and DP based on their expression of CD39 and CD103. Tumor specimens were minced and digested with hyaluronidase, collagenase and DNase for 1 h, filtered, Ficoll-enriched and cryopreserved. Populations were sorted on a FACSAria II to just over 98% purity, and cell pellets were frozen without culture for TCR sequencing.

From about 10,000 to 100,000 sorted cells per subset, genomic DNA was extracted using the DNeasy Blood and Tissue Kit. The immunoSEQ service sequenced and mapped the TCRbeta V-J or V-D-J regions, with coverage above 9.5x for each sample. The paper's processing steps were these. Analysis was limited to productive rearrangements exported from the immunoSEQ Analyzer platform, and clonality was evaluated on the 500 most abundant clones. The Morisita-Horn similarity index and the Jaccard index were used to quantify the overlap in repertoires between populations. Morisita-Horn similarity between CD8 T-cell subset TCR repertoires was measured in 6 or 7 cancer patients. TCRdb obtained this table from immuneACCESS and retained in-frame rearrangements with V and J assigned. These tables miss some clones; where compared with another copy, unresolved V genes account for less than half of the shortfall, and the remainder is unexplained. D and trimming were read from the DNA, whereas the V and J calls and clone size are those reported in that table. This sample comprises 900 to 1,300 clones, under 40% of them detected only once. The ten biggest clones cover 15% to 20% of the sample.

Study-wide findings and limitations: Clonotypes from DP TILs were seldom detected in blood or uninvolved lymph node, while clonotypes from DN TILs overlapped to a large extent with peripheral memory CD8 repertoires. Compared with DN and SP CD8 TILs and with blood memory CD8 T cells, DP CD8 TILs appeared more oligoclonal, with the top 30 clonotypes covering about 56-86%.

The sequence was collected from a human donor with melanoma. This chain is built from TRBV7-9 and TRBJ2-5; 10 bases in between match TRBD2. Sequencing was performed on CD39- CD103- CD8+ T cells sorted from the tumor. The cell subset or site label for this specimen denotes: CD103-CD39- double-negative CD45RA- CD8 T cells. The sequenced DNA: TGTGCCAGCAGCGGTAGCGGGGGGCGAGAGACCCAGTACTTC. The translation is CASSGSGGRETQYF.